Listed below are T cell receptor beta chains from one sample, sequenced in a study of technical replicates of blood from several donors. Method: immunoSEQ multiplex PCR; TCRdb's copy keeps in-frame clones and lacks some. The sample records tens of thousands of clones, over 85% being singletons. Sequenced: PBMCs. The receptors were gathered from a human donor in good health. Some clones in this sample may be carry-over from other donors' samples. Each CDR3 is given with its conserved first and last residue. D genes are given only for firm matches. The size entry is marked missing in some rows and otherwise reads once, few, many or a size class.

J	length	D	V	size	CDR3	DNA
TRBJ1-1	16	NA	TRBV6-5	NA	CASSYAWQGPGTEAFF	TGTGCCAGCAGTTACGCCTGGCAGGGTCCCGGCACTGAAGCTTTCTTT
TRBJ2-7	16	TRBD1	TRBV5-4	NA	CASSLEGTGRTYEQYF	TGTGCCAGCAGCTTGGAAGGGACAGGGAGGACCTACGAGCAGTACTTC
TRBJ1-6	12	NA	TRBV11-2	NA	CASSFRNSPLHF	TGTGCCAGCAGCTTCCGTAATTCACCCCTCCACTTT
TRBJ1-1	14	NA	TRBV4-3	NA	CASSPGGVNTEAFF	TGCGCCAGCAGCCCAGGCGGGGTCAACACTGAAGCTTTCTTT
TRBJ1-5	15	TRBD1	TRBV6-5	NA	CASSGGGTGWEPQHF	TGTGCCAGCAGCGGGGGAGGGACAGGCTGGGAGCCCCAGCATTTT
TRBJ2-3	11	NA	TRBV19	NA	CASSTLDTQYF	TGTGCCAGTAGTACTCTTGATACGCAGTATTTT
TRBJ1-2	14	TRBD1	TRBV6-6	NA	CASSYAGQGNGYTF	TGTGCCAGCAGTTACGCGGGACAGGGGAATGGCTACACCTTC
TRBJ2-5	16	NA	TRBV2	NA	CASGLRLVKYKETQYF	TGTGCCAGCGGTCTTCGATTAGTAAAATATAAAGAGACCCAGTACTTC
TRBJ2-3	16	TRBD2	TRBV6-1	once	CASSEARGGRSDTQYF	TGTGCCAGCAGTGAAGCTCGCGGGGGGCGGTCAGATACGCAGTATTTT
TRBJ2-1	14	NA	TRBV2	NA	CASSEGSSYNEQFF	TGTGCCAGCAGTGAGGGCAGCTCCTACAATGAGCAGTTCTTC
TRBJ1-1	15	NA	TRBV4-3	NA	CASSQDPDLNTEAFF	TGCGCCAGCAGCCAAGATCCTGACTTGAACACTGAAGCTTTCTTT
TRBJ2-2	17	NA	TRBV15	NA	CATSSHKGQTNTGELFF	TGTGCCACCAGCAGTCATAAAGGACAGACAAACACCGGGGAGCTGTTTTTT
TRBJ2-1	18	TRBD2	TRBV7-3	NA	CASSSPAGLAGTYNEQFF	TGTGCCAGCAGCTCGCCGGCGGGACTAGCGGGGACATACAATGAGCAGTTCTTC
TRBJ1-2	12	NA	TRBV6-5	NA	CASRAGAYGYTF	TGTGCCAGCAGGGCAGGGGCCTATGGCTACACCTTC
TRBJ2-3	16	NA	TRBV27	NA	CASSFYQVRGSDTQYF	TGTGCCAGCAGTTTTTACCAAGTTAGAGGTTCAGATACGCAGTATTTT
TRBJ1-5	14	TRBD1	TRBV27	once	CASRGTGTNQPQHF	TGTGCCAGCAGGGGGACAGGGACCAATCAGCCCCAGCATTTT
TRBJ2-1	15	TRBD2	TRBV6-5	NA	CASTQLAGERNEQFF	TGTGCCAGCACCCAACTAGCGGGAGAGAGAAATGAGCAGTTCTTC
TRBJ2-2	15	TRBD2	TRBV7-8	NA	CASSPSRREDGELFF	TGTGCCAGCAGCCCTTCGAGACGGGAGGATGGGGAGCTGTTTTTT
TRBJ2-7	14	TRBD2	TRBV15	NA	CATSREGTSYEQYF	TGTGCCACCAGCAGAGAGGGGACTAGCTACGAGCAGTACTTC
TRBJ1-2	11	NA	TRBV20-1	NA	CSAGRFYGYTF	TGCAGTGCTGGCAGGTTCTATGGCTACACCTTC
TRBJ2-1	15	TRBD1	TRBV7-8	NA	CASSLSTGFYNEQFF	TGTGCCAGCAGCCTCTCGACAGGGTTCTACAATGAGCAGTTCTTC
TRBJ2-3	15	NA	TRBV6-5	NA	CASLGRDPSTDTQYF	TGTGCCAGCCTGGGTCGGGATCCTAGCACAGATACGCAGTATTTT
TRBJ1-1	14	TRBD1	TRBV7-2	NA	CASSLTGSNTEAFF	TGTGCCAGCAGCTTGACAGGGTCGAACACTGAAGCTTTCTTT
TRBJ2-3	15	TRBD2	TRBV5-8	NA	CASSFQRGGTDTQYF	TGTGCCAGCAGCTTCCAGCGGGGGGGTACAGATACGCAGTATTTT
TRBJ2-5	15	TRBD1	TRBV5-4	NA	CASSIPGQTKETQYF	TGTGCCAGCAGCATACCGGGACAGACCAAAGAGACCCAGTACTTC
TRBJ2-5	12	NA	TRBV5-4	NA	CASSQPGETQYF	TGTGCCAGCAGCCAGCCCGGGGAGACCCAGTACTTC
TRBJ1-5	12	TRBD1	TRBV6-1	NA	CASSGGTGGQHF	TGTGCCAGCAGTGGTGGGACAGGCGGCCAGCATTTT
TRBJ2-1	15	TRBD1	TRBV5-8	NA	CASSAGQGSSNEQFF	TGTGCCAGCAGCGCCGGACAGGGTAGTAGTAATGAGCAGTTCTTC